This T cell receptor beta chain was identified during a study of CD8 T cells in ankylosing spondylitis. Study results and limitations: From matched ankylosing spondylitis synovial fluid, disease-linked clones were reportedly recovered at significantly enriched levels. Some of the motif variants had earlier been found in reactive arthritis patients' fluid and blood. Disease-linked clones were CD8+ and relatively rare in peripheral blood. There was a TCR beta motif, made of eight highly homologous variants, that appeared characteristic of ankylosing spondylitis blood.

Quantitative molecular-barcoded 5'-RACE generated the TCR beta libraries. MiXCR, applied by TCRdb to the 5' RACE reads, yields one record per CDR3 protein. The sample lists about 540,000 distinct CDR3 sequences, approximately 11% occurring once. To note about this clonotype: Its antigen remains unidentified.

Sequenced material: blood, either unsorted or a sorted T cell fraction (not recorded which). The receptor's source is a male donor with ankylosing spondylitis.

This CDR3 is CASSDRDGELFF. For the CDR3, the DNA is TGTGCCAGCAGTGACAGGGACGGGGAGCTGTTTTTT. V and J are TRBV2 and TRBJ2-2, with D perhaps matching TRBD1 (5 bases). With 3 bases removed from V and 7 bases from J, the gap between germline ends came to 6 bases. The germline V gene has CDR1 SNHLY and CDR2 FYNNEI. The CDR3 consists of 12 residues.